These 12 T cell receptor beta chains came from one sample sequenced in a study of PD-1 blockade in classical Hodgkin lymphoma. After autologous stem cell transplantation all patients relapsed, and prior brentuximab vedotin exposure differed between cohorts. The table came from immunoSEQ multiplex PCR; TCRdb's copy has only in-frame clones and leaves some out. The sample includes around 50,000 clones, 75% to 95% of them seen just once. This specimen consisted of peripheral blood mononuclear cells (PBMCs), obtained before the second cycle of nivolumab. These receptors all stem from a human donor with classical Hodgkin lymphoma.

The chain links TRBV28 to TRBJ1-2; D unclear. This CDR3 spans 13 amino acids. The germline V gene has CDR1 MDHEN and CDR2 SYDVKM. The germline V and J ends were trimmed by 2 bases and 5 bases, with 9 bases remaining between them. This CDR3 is CASSLLSQYGYTF. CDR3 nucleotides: TGTGCCAGCAGTTTACTATCTCAGTATGGCTACACCTTC.

This CDR3 reads CASSPGGSREQYF. CDR3 bases: TGTGCCAGCAGCCCAGGGGGTTCTCGCGAGCAGTACTTC. The chain combines TRBV11-3 with TRBJ2-7, with TRBD1 matching 7 bases. This CDR3 has 13 residues. The germline gives CDR1 SGHNT, CDR2 YENEEA. The junction had 7 bases not matched to a gene; V was cut back by 5 bases and J by 6 bases. The full variable domain, rest sourced from reference TRBV11-3 and TRBJ2-7, is EAGVVQSPRYKIIEKKQPVAFWCNPISGHNTLYWYLQNLGQGPELLIRYENEEAVDDSQLPKDRFSAERLKGVDSTLKIQPAELGDSAVYLCASSPGGSREQYFGPGTRLTVT.

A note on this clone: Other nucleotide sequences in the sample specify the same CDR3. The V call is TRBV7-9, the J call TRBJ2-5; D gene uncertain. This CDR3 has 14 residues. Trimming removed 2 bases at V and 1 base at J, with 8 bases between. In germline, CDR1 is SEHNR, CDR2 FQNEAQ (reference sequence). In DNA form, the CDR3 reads TGTGCCAGCAGCTTAAGTCGGGTCCAAGAGACCCAGTACTTC. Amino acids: CASSLSRVQETQYF.

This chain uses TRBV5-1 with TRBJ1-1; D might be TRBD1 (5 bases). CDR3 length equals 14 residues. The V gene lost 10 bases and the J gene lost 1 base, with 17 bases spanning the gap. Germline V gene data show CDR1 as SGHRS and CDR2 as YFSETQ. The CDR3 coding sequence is TGCGCCTCTAGGGCCGGGGGAGGGAACACTGAAGCTTTCTTT. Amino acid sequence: CASRAGGGNTEAFF.

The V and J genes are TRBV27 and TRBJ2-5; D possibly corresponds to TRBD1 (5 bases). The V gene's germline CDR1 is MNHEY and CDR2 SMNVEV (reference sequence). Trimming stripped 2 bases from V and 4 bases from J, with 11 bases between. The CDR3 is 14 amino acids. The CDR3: CASSLLTGRETQYF. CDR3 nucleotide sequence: TGTGCCAGCAGTTTACTAACAGGTCGAGAGACCCAGTACTTC.

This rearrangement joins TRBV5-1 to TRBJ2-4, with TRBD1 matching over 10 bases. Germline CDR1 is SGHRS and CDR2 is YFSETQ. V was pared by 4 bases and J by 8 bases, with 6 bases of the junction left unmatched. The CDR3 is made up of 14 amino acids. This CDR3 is CASSIGTGEDIQYF. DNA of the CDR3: TGCGCCAGCAGCATTGGGACAGGGGAGGACATTCAGTACTTC.

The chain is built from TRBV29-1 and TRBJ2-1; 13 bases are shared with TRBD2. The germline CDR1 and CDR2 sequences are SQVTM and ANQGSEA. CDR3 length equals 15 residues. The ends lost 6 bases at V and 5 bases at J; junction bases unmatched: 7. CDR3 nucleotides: TGCAGCGTGGGGACTAGCGGGATTCAGGACAATGAGCAGTTCTTC. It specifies CSVGTSGIQDNEQFF.

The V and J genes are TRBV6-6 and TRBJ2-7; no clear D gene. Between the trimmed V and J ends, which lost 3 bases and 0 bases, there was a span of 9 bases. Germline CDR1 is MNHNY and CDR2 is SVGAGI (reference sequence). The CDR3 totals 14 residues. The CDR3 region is CASSYTENSYEQYF. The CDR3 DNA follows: TGTGCCAGCAGTTATACAGAAAACTCCTACGAGCAGTACTTC.

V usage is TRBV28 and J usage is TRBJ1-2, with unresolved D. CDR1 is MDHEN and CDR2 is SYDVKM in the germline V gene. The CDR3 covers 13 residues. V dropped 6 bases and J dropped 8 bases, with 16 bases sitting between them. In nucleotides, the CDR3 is TGTGCCAGCAGCCCTGGTCGTATGGGGGGCTACACCTTC. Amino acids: CASSPGRMGGYTF.

The CDR3 reads CASSFNRDEQYF. In nucleotides, the CDR3 is TGTGCCAGCAGCTTCAACAGGGACGAGCAGTACTTC. This chain connects TRBV7-2 to TRBJ2-7; D is possibly TRBD1 (6 bases). V was cut by 3 bases and J by 5 bases, with 8 bases left in between. The CDR3 totals 12 residues. Germline CDR1 and CDR2: SGHTA and FQGNSA.

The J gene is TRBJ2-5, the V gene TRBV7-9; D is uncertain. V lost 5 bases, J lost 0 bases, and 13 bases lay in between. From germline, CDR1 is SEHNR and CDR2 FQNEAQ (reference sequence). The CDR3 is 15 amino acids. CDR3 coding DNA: TGTGCCAGCAGCCCCTCCCGCCAAAACCAAGAGACCCAGTACTTC. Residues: CASSPSRQNQETQYF. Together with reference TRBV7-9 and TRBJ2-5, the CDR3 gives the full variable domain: DTGVSQNPRHKITKRGQNVTFRCDPISEHNRLYWYRQTLGQGPEFLTYFQNEAQLEKSRLLSDRFSAERPKGSFSTLEIQRTEQGDSAMYLCASSPSRQNQETQYFGPGTRLLVL.

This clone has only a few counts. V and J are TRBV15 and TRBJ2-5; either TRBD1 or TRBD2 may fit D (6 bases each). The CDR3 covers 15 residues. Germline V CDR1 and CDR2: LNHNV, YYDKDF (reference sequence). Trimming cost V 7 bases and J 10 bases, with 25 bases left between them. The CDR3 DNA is TGTGCCACCAAAGCCTCCTTAGACTTGAGGGGGGACCAGTACTTC. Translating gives CATKASLDLRGDQYF.